One and the same sample provided the 5 T cell receptor beta chains below, sequenced in a study of shared clonotypes between healthy human individuals. Using immunoSEQ multiplex PCR, the repertoire was profiled, and TCRdb retains in-frame clones only, with some absent. The repertoire includes roughly 1,000,000 clones, around 82% of them detected once, and roughly 0.62% sits in the top ten. Sequencing was done on a sample of memory CD4+ T cells from PBMCs. Subset reported: CD45RA-negative fraction. These receptor sequences come from a man aged 18 to 29 in good health. Some clones in this sample may be carry-over from other donors' samples.

The genes are TRBV9 and TRBJ1-2, with TRBD1 identical over 9 bases. The CDR3 is 14 residues long. The trim removed 6 bases at V and 8 bases at J, leaving 11 bases unmatched. Germline CDR1 reads SGDLS; CDR2 reads YYNGEE. In DNA, the CDR3 is TGTGCCAGCACCCTGGACAGGGGAAGCCGAGGCTACACCTTC. This codes for CASTLDRGSRGYTF.

The chain links TRBV28 to TRBJ1-3; possibly TRBD1 for D (5 bases). The CDR3 loop spans 14 amino acids. Germline lookup yields CDR1 MDHEN and CDR2 SYDVKM. Trimming stripped 7 bases from V and 0 bases from J, with 10 bases between. The CDR3 loop is CASISRGSGNTIYF. CDR3 coding DNA: TGTGCCAGCATCTCAAGGGGCTCTGGAAACACCATATATTTT.

This clone turned up a few times. Lacking the conserved final phenylalanine or tryptophan, this CDR3 likely reflects a read error. The DNA is omitted, as the CDR3 cannot be located on it reliably, and the CDR3 follows TCRdb's listing. The J gene is TRBJ2-7, the V gene TRBV5-6. The CDR3 is 9 amino acids long, termini counted. From germline, CDR1 is SGHDT and CDR2 YYEEEE. CDR3 sequence: CASSLRPHH.

This chain uses TRBV5-4 with TRBJ1-2; possibly TRBD1 for D (5 bases). This CDR3 has 13 amino acids. Germline assignment: CDR1 SGHNT and CDR2 YYREEE (reference sequence). Trimming stripped 1 base from V and 6 bases from J, with 10 bases between. CDR3: CASSLSPGNGYTF. The CDR3 DNA is TGTGCCAGCAGCTTGTCCCCAGGGAATGGCTACACCTTC.

The chain recombines TRBV28 with TRBJ1-2; the match to TRBD1 covers 7 bases. Germline loops: CDR1 MDHEN, CDR2 SYDVKM. The CDR3 has 14 amino acids. The J segment lost 4 bases and the V segment lost 6 bases, leaving 8 bases of the junction unmatched. CDR3 coding DNA: TGTGCCAGCAGCTCCCCCAGGGGGACCTATGGCTACACCTTC. It encodes CASSSPRGTYGYTF.